Listed below are T cell receptor beta chains from one sample, sequenced in a study of T cells after yellow fever vaccination. TCRdb ran MiXCR on the 5' RACE reads and lists one entry per CDR3 protein. The sample yields some 600,000 distinct CDR3 sequences, 9% to 15% seen once. Sequencing used PBMCs, obtained on the day of the yellow fever booster vaccination. The receptors were sampled from a man aged 25 to 40 who received the YFV17D yellow fever vaccine. Each CDR3 is given with its conserved first and last residue. D genes are given only for firm matches.

CDR3: CCARGLAGGDVNEPYF; J: TRBJ2-7; D: TRBD2; V: TRBV20-1
CDR3: CASSQMGDIQYF; J: TRBJ2-4; D: NA; V: TRBV3-1
CDR3: CASSQMGTGDEQYF; J: TRBJ2-7; D: TRBD1; V: TRBV4-3
CDR3: CASSLVEGFGYTF; J: TRBJ1-2; D: NA; V: TRBV7-2
CDR3: CASSLLRGRFTYEQYF; J: TRBJ2-7; D: NA; V: TRBV5-4
CDR3: CASSLIGTELRTEAFF; J: TRBJ1-1; D: TRBD1; V: TRBV28
CDR3: CASSYRHGAGGYTF; J: TRBJ1-2; D: NA; V: TRBV6-5
CDR3: CASSGGGGTGELFF; J: TRBJ2-2; D: NA; V: TRBV27
CDR3: CAIQPGAHSYEQYF; J: TRBJ2-7; D: NA; V: TRBV10-3
CDR3: CSARDYSGDTQYF; J: TRBJ2-3; D: NA; V: TRBV20-1
CDR3: CASSGAPGQTFVEQYF; J: TRBJ2-7; D: NA; V: TRBV9
CDR3: CASSSGSSYEQYF; J: TRBJ2-7; D: NA; V: TRBV12-3/TRBV12-4
CDR3: CATSRDWTGTDTQYF; J: TRBJ2-3; D: NA; V: TRBV15
CDR3: CASRRTSGPNEQFF; J: TRBJ2-1; D: TRBD2; V: TRBV7-2
CDR3: CSARVDRALGYTF; J: TRBJ1-2; D: TRBD1; V: TRBV20-1
CDR3: CASSEPGQGKETQYF; J: TRBJ2-5; D: TRBD1; V: TRBV25-1
CDR3: CASSIRDRGSTDTQYF; J: TRBJ2-3; D: TRBD1; V: TRBV19
CDR3: CASSLHSRRTGLLKETQYF; J: TRBJ2-5; D: TRBD1; V: TRBV11-1
CDR3: CASSSALYSNQPQHF; J: TRBJ1-5; D: NA; V: TRBV7-2
CDR3: CASSKVGDENSNEQFF; J: TRBJ2-1; D: NA; V: TRBV21-1
CDR3: CASSPTGLRGTEAFF; J: TRBJ1-1; D: NA; V: TRBV13
CDR3: CASSYTGGSYEQYF; J: TRBJ2-7; D: TRBD1; V: TRBV6-2/TRBV6-3
CDR3: CASSLDAGGSTDTQYF; J: TRBJ2-3; D: TRBD2; V: TRBV5-1
CDR3: CASSSTTYEQYF; J: TRBJ2-7; D: NA; V: TRBV18
CDR3: CASSYTENEQFF; J: TRBJ2-1; D: NA; V: TRBV18
CDR3: CASSSKQGVYEQYF; J: TRBJ2-7; D: TRBD1; V: TRBV5-4
CDR3: CASSPGTGGAGEKLFF; J: TRBJ1-4; D: TRBD1; V: TRBV5-1
CDR3: CASSPGGRDSKNIQYF; J: TRBJ2-4; D: TRBD1; V: TRBV5-4
CDR3: CSGLSGAETQYF; J: TRBJ2-5; D: NA; V: TRBV29-1
CDR3: CASSPRQDGTDTQYF; J: TRBJ2-3; D: NA; V: TRBV13
CDR3: CASSLASSGSYNEQFF; J: TRBJ2-1; D: TRBD2; V: TRBV5-1
CDR3: CASSQDERGDELF; J: TRBJ1-4; D: NA; V: TRBV4-3
CDR3: CASSQEGTATNEKLFF; J: TRBJ1-4; D: TRBD1; V: TRBV4-2
CDR3: CASSLGYAGGNQPQHF; J: TRBJ1-5; D: NA; V: TRBV28
CDR3: CASSLAVAGAYNEQFF; J: TRBJ2-1; D: TRBD2; V: TRBV7-2
CDR3: CASSPRKGGADTQYF; J: TRBJ2-3; D: TRBD1; V: TRBV18
CDR3: CSAERGYEQFF; J: TRBJ2-1; D: NA; V: TRBV20-1
CDR3: CSVRTAEETQYF; J: TRBJ2-5; D: NA; V: TRBV29-1
CDR3: CASSADAGRANEQYF; J: TRBJ2-7; D: TRBD2; V: TRBV7-2
CDR3: CASSLDEASGNTIYF; J: TRBJ1-3; D: NA; V: TRBV7-9
CDR3: CASSLGAASFRTYEQYF; J: TRBJ2-7; D: NA; V: TRBV12-3/TRBV12-4
CDR3: CSVGRGTNEQFF; J: TRBJ2-1; D: TRBD1; V: TRBV29-1
CDR3: CASSPGDSSYNEQFF; J: TRBJ2-1; D: NA; V: TRBV7-6
CDR3: CASSIGRGVSGELFF; J: TRBJ2-2; D: NA; V: TRBV19
CDR3: CASSFRTDTYNEQFF; J: TRBJ2-1; D: NA; V: TRBV5-1
CDR3: CSATGGTTYEQYF; J: TRBJ2-7; D: NA; V: TRBV20-1
CDR3: CASSLWLAGLDTQYF; J: TRBJ2-3; D: TRBD2; V: TRBV5-5
CDR3: CASSKGLAGLNEQFF; J: TRBJ2-1; D: TRBD2; V: TRBV12-3/TRBV12-4
CDR3: CAISGGSSNTGELFF; J: TRBJ2-2; D: NA; V: TRBV10-3
CDR3: CASSDIRGTGELFF; J: TRBJ2-2; D: NA; V: TRBV14
CDR3: CSAGGRGSGQFF; J: TRBJ2-1; D: NA; V: TRBV29-1
CDR3: CASSLGRDSVYEQYF; J: TRBJ2-7; D: NA; V: TRBV7-2
CDR3: CSARDLTGAGNEQFF; J: TRBJ2-1; D: TRBD2; V: TRBV20-1
CDR3: CASSLASAEGETQYF; J: TRBJ2-5; D: NA; V: TRBV7-8
CDR3: CASSGGLRLNEQFF; J: TRBJ2-1; D: NA; V: TRBV7-8